Sequencing of this T cell receptor (beta chain) was carried out in a study of shared clonotypes between healthy human individuals. Study-level information: Per donor, three plates held CD4 naive cells, three held CD4 memory, two held CD8 naive and one held CD8 memory. The study, taken as a whole, reports: It was the non-shared clonotypes that had lower generation probabilities than clonotypes shared by all four donors.

This table comes from immunoSEQ multiplex PCR, and its TCRdb copy is limited to in-frame clones, with some not included. The table lists approximately 350,000 clones, 90% to 98% of them singletons. There are 14 residues in the CDR3. CDR1 and CDR2 (germline): SGDLS, YYNGEE. The germline V and J ends were trimmed by 0 bases and 1 base, with 7 bases remaining between them. In regard to this clone: Its antigen is unknown. Other DNA sequences in this specimen translate into the identical CDR3.

Within Nashville, Tennessee resided all donors, each a Caucasian adult. The sample was memory CD8+ T cells sorted from blood. The sample's subset: CD45RO+ cells pooled with CCR7-negative TemRA cells. The receptor was isolated from a man younger than 45 in good health. This chain connects TRBV9 to TRBJ1-1, with D unclear. The CDR3 sequence: CASSVVSGNTEAFF. CDR3 DNA: TGTGCCAGCAGCGTAGTAAGTGGGAACACTGAAGCTTTCTTT.